This record concerns one T cell receptor beta chain sequence. This CDR3 is built from 14 residues. The germline V gene has CDR1 SGHDT and CDR2 YYEEEE. Trimming stripped 4 bases from V and 5 bases from J, with 15 bases between. The sample belongs to a study of cytomegalovirus exposure and HLA in healthy donors. Vbeta (60) and Jbeta (13) primers were used in the PCR. Method: immunoSEQ multiplex PCR; TCRdb's copy keeps in-frame clones and lacks some. The table includes roughly 110,000 clones, 82% detected once. The sample taken for sequencing was PBMCs. The sequence came from a woman in her late teens or twenties in good health and CMV-seronegative. The gene calls are TRBV5-6 and TRBJ1-2; D may be TRBD1 (5 bases). CDR3 nucleotide sequence: TGTGCCAGCAGCCCTTTGCAGGGAAGATATGGCTACACCTTC. Protein product: CASSPLQGRYGYTF.